The entry below describes one T cell receptor beta chain. Clones were sequenced by immunoSEQ multiplex PCR, and TCRdb holds only the in-frame ones, with some missing. The sample shows around 190,000 clones, 85% of them seen only once. These data come from a study of blood T cell repertoires in COVID-19. At the level of the study: In each case, the material was cDNA or gDNA derived from T cells, B-cell-depleted T cells, or PBMCs.

The sequence was obtained from an older woman with acute or convalescent COVID-19. The sequencing input was peripheral blood.

CDR3 in DNA: TGTGCCAGCTCGCTGGGACAGGCCGACAATCAGCCCCAGCATTTT. Amino acids: CASSLGQADNQPQHF. This chain joins TRBV18 and TRBJ1-5, with 8 nucleotides matching TRBD1. V was pared by 6 bases and J by 3 bases, with 7 bases of the junction left unmatched. The germline CDR1 and CDR2 sequences are KGHSH and LQKENI. This CDR3 has 15 residues.